This T cell receptor (beta chain) comes out of a study of blood T cell repertoires in COVID-19. Losses at the gene ends were 2 bases for V and 3 bases for J; bases not matched to a gene: 1. The CDR3 loop spans 13 amino acids. Germline loops: CDR1 MDHEN, CDR2 SYDVKM. The protocol was immunoSEQ multiplex PCR, while the TCRdb copy is restricted to in-frame clones and leaves out a portion. The table has 150,000 or so clones, over 75% seen once. The TCR comes from a woman aged 40 to 50 with acute COVID-19. The chain is built from TRBV28 and TRBJ2-7, with 7 bases that match TRBD1. The sample consisted of PBMCs or T cells enriched from blood (not recorded which). CDR3: CASSLQGVYEQYV. CDR3 DNA: TGTGCCAGCAGTTTACAGGGGGTCTACGAGCAGTACGTC.